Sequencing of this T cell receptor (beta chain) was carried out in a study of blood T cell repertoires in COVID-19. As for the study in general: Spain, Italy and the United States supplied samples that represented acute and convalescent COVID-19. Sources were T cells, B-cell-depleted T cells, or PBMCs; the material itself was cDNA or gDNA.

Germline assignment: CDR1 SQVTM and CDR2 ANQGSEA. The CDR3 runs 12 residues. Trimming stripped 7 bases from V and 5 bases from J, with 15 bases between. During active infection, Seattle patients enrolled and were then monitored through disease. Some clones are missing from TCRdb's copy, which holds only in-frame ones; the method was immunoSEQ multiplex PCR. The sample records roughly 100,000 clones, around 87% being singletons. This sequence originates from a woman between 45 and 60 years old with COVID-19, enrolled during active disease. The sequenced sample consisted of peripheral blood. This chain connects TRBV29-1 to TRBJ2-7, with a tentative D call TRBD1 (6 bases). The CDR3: CSANTGRDEQYF. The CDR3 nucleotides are TGCAGCGCCAATACAGGGCGAGACGAGCAGTACTTC.